This TCR beta chain was observed in a study of T cells in Graves' hyperthyroidism and ophthalmopathy. RNA transcripts provided the source from which TCR beta CDR3 regions were amplified. HTBI primers were the set used in a first-round RT-PCR of the TCR CDR3. TCRdb re-derived calls from the multiplex PCR reads in MiXCR, one entry per CDR3 protein. This sample has over 700,000 distinct CDR3 sequences, with over 35% found just once. This CDR3 has 15 residues. V lost 4 bases and J lost 6; bases outside the gene matches: 8. Germline V lookup: CDR1 MNHGY, CDR2 SVAAGI. A lack of ophthalmopathy progression within 18 months defined stable Graves' hyperthyroidism.

The sequenced material came from blood. This sequence joins TRBV6-9 and TRBJ2-7; 11 bases line up with TRBD2. The sequence was obtained from a woman aged 40 to 50 with Graves' hyperthyroidism. CDR3 protein: CASSLLLAGVGEQYF. CDR3 coding DNA: TGTGCCAGCAGTTTATTACTAGCGGGAGTCGGCGAGCAGTACTTC.